This TCR beta chain was identified during a study of blood T cell repertoires in COVID-19 (dated by TCRdb to 2018 to 2021). Study-level background: Collaborator samples came from the United States, Italy and Spain and covered acute and convalescent phases of COVID-19. The prospective study material was composed of cDNA or gDNA derived from T cells, B-cell-depleted T cells, or PBMCs. The dataset comprised deeply sampled blood TCRbeta repertoires from subjects exposed to, actively infected with, or recovered from COVID-19. The repertoires were released in a freely available public database intended as a resource for research on the immune response to SARS-CoV-2. The samples were drawn from two sources: the first 160 participants of the ongoing ImmuneRACE study, and 1,254 subjects contributed by 6 global collaborators. The sample metadata nearly always contained a de-identified subject ID, COVID-19 status, age in years and sex. Where available, HLA class I and class II types were obtained from metadata supplied by the sample provider rather than from assay-based typing. Results and caveats for the whole study, not just this receptor: Clinical and demographic metadata were provided uncurated, with the amount varying by source and participant.

Collaborating institutions collected whole blood in K2EDTA tubes following their own protocols. For TCRbeta analysis, collaborators shipped samples as frozen whole blood, isolated PBMCs, or DNA extracted from either of those sample types. CDR1 and CDR2 were assigned from the germline V gene as MNHEY and SVGEGT. Clipping removes 6 bases from V and 6 bases from J, with 7 as the unmatched junction base count. The CDR3 starts with the cysteine, ends with the phenylalanine, and has 13 residues. The kept DNA is CDR3 alone, 39 bases in frame from the first base. TCRbeta CDR3 regions were amplified from genomic DNA using the immunoSEQ Assay, a bias-controlled multiplex PCR. In the source study's methods: The number of nucleated cells in each sample was estimated by amplification of reference gene primers within the assay. To quantify the absolute abundance of each unique TCRbeta CDR3 rearrangement, sequence reads were collapsed and filtered. For each sample, productive Simpson clonality was calculated as the square root of Simpson's diversity index over productive rearrangements. The clones in this table, taken by TCRdb from immuneACCESS, are in-frame only. Not every clone is retained; where verified, under half of the shortfall comes from an unresolved V gene, and the cause of the rest is unknown. D and trimming come from the DNA, and the V and J calls and clone size come from that table. For this sample there are roughly 200,000 clones; 65% to 90% appear just once. The ten largest account for 1.5% of the sample.

Remarks on this clone: Its antigen has not been determined. No qualities accompany the bases; no much larger clone lies one base away.

Input material: peripheral blood. The chain uses TRBV6-2 or TRBV6-3 and TRBJ1-1; 7 junctional bases match TRBD1. This receptor was identified in a human donor in a cohort sampled during active COVID-19. At the DNA level, the sequence is TGTGCCAGCAGCCAGACAGGGAGGCCTGAAGCTTTCTTT. Its translation is CASSQTGRPEAFF.